This section outlines one T cell receptor beta chain sequence together with its context. What it binds is not known. The sample belongs to a study of shared clonotypes between healthy human individuals. Study summary: Per donor, CD8 memory used one plate, CD8 naive used two, CD4 memory used three and CD4 naive used three. Study-level points and caveats: Blood was the sole source, and tissue repertoires probably differ.

Deep-level settings were used for running the assay. TCRdb keeps only in-frame clones here, not all; method: immunoSEQ multiplex PCR. The table shows about 320,000 clones, with around 87% occurring only once. The germline CDR1 and CDR2 sequences are SGHAT and FQNNGV. There are 12 residues in the CDR3. Trimming shortened V by 4 bases and J by 2 bases, and 6 bases separated the two germline ends. What CD8 memory combined were CD45RO+ cells and CCR7-negative CD45RA+ TemRA cells. The chain links TRBV11-2 to TRBJ2-7; D is ambiguous. This TCR derives from a man younger than 35 in good health. Sequencing was performed on memory CD8+ T cells sorted from blood. Noted subset: CD45RO+ cells pooled with CCR7-negative TemRA cells. This CDR3 reads CASSSGTYEQYF. CDR3 in DNA: TGTGCCAGCAGCTCAGGTACCTACGAGCAGTACTTC.